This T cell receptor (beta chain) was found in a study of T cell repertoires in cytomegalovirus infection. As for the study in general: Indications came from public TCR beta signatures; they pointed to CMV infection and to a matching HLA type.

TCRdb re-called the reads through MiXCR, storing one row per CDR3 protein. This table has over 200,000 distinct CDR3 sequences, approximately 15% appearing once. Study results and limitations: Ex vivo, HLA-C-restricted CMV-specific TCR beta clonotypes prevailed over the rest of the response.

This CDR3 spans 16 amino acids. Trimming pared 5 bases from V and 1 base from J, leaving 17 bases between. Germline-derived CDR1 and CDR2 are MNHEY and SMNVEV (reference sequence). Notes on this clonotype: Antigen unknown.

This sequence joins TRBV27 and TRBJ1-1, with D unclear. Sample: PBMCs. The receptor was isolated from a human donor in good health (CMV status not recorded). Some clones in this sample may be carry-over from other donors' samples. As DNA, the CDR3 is TGTGCCAGCAGTGCGGCCATGGGGTTGGGGAACACTGAAGCTTTCTTT. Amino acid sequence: CASSAAMGLGNTEAFF.